A selection of T cell receptor beta chains follows, all from one sample in a study of T cells in Graves' hyperthyroidism and ophthalmopathy. Each CDR3 protein is one row after TCRdb ran MiXCR on the multiplex PCR reads. The sample lists roughly 400,000 distinct CDR3 sequences, around an eighth occurring once. What was sequenced was blood. Receptor source: a man aged 45-65 years with Graves' ophthalmopathy. CDR3s include the opening cysteine and the closing phenylalanine or tryptophan. D genes are given only for firm matches. Some rows have no size entry. The others give once, few or many, or a class for an expanded clone.

V gene	J gene	clone size	D gene	CDR3 DNA	CDR3 protein
TRBV5-5	TRBJ1-3	many	NA	TGTGCCAGCAGCTTGGGAGATCCGGCTGGTGCTGGTGGAAACACCATATATTTT	CASSLGDPAGAGGNTIYF
TRBV6-1	TRBJ2-3	many	TRBD2	TGTGCCAGCAGGGTTAGCGGGAGCTGGGATACTATCACAGATACGCAGTATTTT	CASRVSGSWDTITDTQYF
TRBV30	TRBJ1-3	few	NA	TGTGCCTGGAGTGGTCATCGGTCGCCCGTCTCTGGAAACACCATATATTTT	CAWSGHRSPVSGNTIYF
TRBV20-1	TRBJ2-3	many	TRBD1	TGCAGTGCGGTAACCGGGACAGGGTCAGATACGCAGTATTTT	CSAVTGTGSDTQYF
TRBV29-1	TRBJ1-1	many	NA	TGCAGCGTTGCGGGGGGAGGAAAGACTGAAGCTTTCTTT	CSVAGGGKTEAFF
TRBV20-1	TRBJ1-5	many	NA	TGCAGTGCTAACCCCAGCTCGAGGGGCCGCAATCAGCCCCAGCATTTT	CSANPSSRGRNQPQHF
TRBV2	TRBJ2-1	NA	NA	TGTGCCAGCAACCTCAGAGGGGTTACTGAGCAGTTCTTC	CASNLRGVTEQFF
TRBV20-1	TRBJ2-7	few	NA	TGCAGTGCTGACCTCTACGAGCAGTACTTC	CSADLYEQYF
TRBV29-1	TRBJ1-2	many	TRBD1	TGCAGCGTAGCAAGACAGGGGGTCTATGGCTACACCTTC	CSVARQGVYGYTF
TRBV12-3/TRBV12-4	TRBJ2-7	many	NA	TGTGCCAGCAGTTTTGGGGACGAAGTTTACGAGCAGTACTTC	CASSFGDEVYEQYF
TRBV6-5	TRBJ1-6	few	NA	TGTGCCAGCAGTTACGGCCGACAAATAGCCTATAATTCACCCCTCCACTTT	CASSYGRQIAYNSPLHF
TRBV10-3	TRBJ2-1	NA	NA	TGTGCCATCAGTGAGTCGGCCGGCAGAAGCTCCTACAATGAGCAGTTCTTC	CAISESAGRSSYNEQFF
TRBV5-4	TRBJ1-6	many	TRBD1	TGTGCCAGCAGCCCCGGACAGGGGACTATTAATTCACCCCTCCACTTT	CASSPGQGTINSPLHF
TRBV27	TRBJ2-1	many	TRBD2	TGTGCCAGCAGTTTCGTGGGACTAGCGGTACCAAAGCAGTTCTTC	CASSFVGLAVPKQFF
TRBV5-1	TRBJ2-3	many	TRBD2	TGCGCCAGCAGCGCGGGACTAGCGGCAGGTGATACGCAGTATTTT	CASSAGLAAGDTQYF
TRBV29-1	TRBJ1-1	NA	NA	TGCAGCGTTGAAGAAGGAGGGGACGTGGCTTTCTTT	CSVEEGGDVAFF
TRBV12-5	TRBJ2-5	many	NA	TGTGCTAGTGGCTCAGGGGGGCAAGAGACCCAGTACTTC	CASGSGGQETQYF
TRBV10-3	TRBJ2-1	NA	TRBD2	TGTGCCATCAGTGCGGGACTAGCGTTGAGCGGTGAGCAGTTCTTC	CAISAGLALSGEQFF
TRBV20-1	TRBJ2-7	many	TRBD1	TGCAGTGCTAGCCCGGGACAGGTTTCGTACGAGCAGTACTTC	CSASPGQVSYEQYF
TRBV5-5	TRBJ2-7	many	NA	TGTGCCAGCAGCTGGGACCTGTCCTACGAGCAGTACTTC	CASSWDLSYEQYF
TRBV7-9	TRBJ1-1	many	NA	TGTGCCAGCAGCCAGAAACGGGACACTGAAGCTTTCTTT	CASSQKRDTEAFF
TRBV20-1	TRBJ2-2	NA	TRBD2	TGCAGTGCGGAACTAGCGGCGAACACCGGGGAGCTGTTTTTT	CSAELAANTGELFF
TRBV20-1	TRBJ2-5	many	TRBD2	TGCAGTGCTAGAGGTAGCGGGAGTGAGACCCAGTACTTC	CSARGSGSETQYF
TRBV2	TRBJ2-1	NA	TRBD1	TGTGCCAGCAGTGAGGGACAGGGACTCGAGCAGTTCTTC	CASSEGQGLEQFF
TRBV28	TRBJ1-1	NA	NA	TGTGCCAGCAGTTTCCCCAGACAGCGATCCCCGAACACTGAAGCTTTCTTT	CASSFPRQRSPNTEAFF
TRBV12-3/TRBV12-4	TRBJ1-2	many	NA	TGTGCCAGCAGTTCCGCCTATGGCTACACCTTC	CASSSAYGYTF
TRBV9	TRBJ1-1	few	NA	TGTGCCAGCAGCGTAGAGGGCGGAGAAGCTTTCTTT	CASSVEGGEAFF
TRBV5-1	TRBJ2-1	many	TRBD2	TGCGCCAGCAGCTTCGCGGGAGCCTCCTACAATGAGCAGTTCTTC	CASSFAGASYNEQFF
TRBV7-9	TRBJ2-5	many	TRBD2	TGTGCCAGCAGCCGACTAGCGGGAGGTTATGAGACCCAGTACTTC	CASSRLAGGYETQYF
TRBV6-7	TRBJ2-2	many	TRBD2	TGTGCCAGCAGTCAAAGGACTAGCGGGAGGGCCTATGAGGCCGGGGAGCTGTTTTTT	CASSQRTSGRAYEAGELFF
TRBV28	TRBJ2-1	many	NA	TGTGCCAGCAGTTTGATCGCTCCAGGGGACAATGAGCAGTTCTTC	CASSLIAPGDNEQFF
TRBV6-2/TRBV6-3	TRBJ2-7	few	TRBD2	TGTGCCAGCAGAGAGCGGGGCCGGACCTACGAGCAGTACTTC	CASRERGRTYEQYF
TRBV7-7	TRBJ2-7	few	NA	TGTGCTAGCAGCTTAGCTAGCGACTACGAGCAGTACTTC	CASSLASDYEQYF
TRBV5-6	TRBJ2-7	many	NA	TGTGCCAGCAGCTTGGCCGAGGACAGTATGGCCTACGAGCAGTACTTC	CASSLAEDSMAYEQYF
TRBV28	TRBJ2-4	NA	NA	TGTGCCAGCAGATCCGGAGGGGCGCGGGCCAAAAACATTCAGTACTTC	CASRSGGARAKNIQYF
TRBV18	TRBJ2-7	many	TRBD2	TGTGCCAGCTCACCAGTTATGGGCGGGAGGGCCCTCGAGCAGTACTTC	CASSPVMGGRALEQYF
TRBV5-4	TRBJ2-2	few	TRBD2	TGTGCCAGCAGCCCCTTTGCTAGCGGGAGTAGGGAGCTGTTTTTT	CASSPFASGSRELFF
TRBV6-5	TRBJ2-4	few	NA	TGTGCCAGCAGTTTTTCAGGGACGGGAAACATTCAGTACTTC	CASSFSGTGNIQYF
TRBV3-1	TRBJ2-3	many	NA	TGTGCCAGCAGCCACGGCGCAGGCCGCACAGATACGCAGTATTTT	CASSHGAGRTDTQYF
TRBV2	TRBJ2-4	NA	TRBD2	TGTGCCAGCAGTGGGGCGCTAGCGGGAGGGCTGGAGGACATTCAGTACTTC	CASSGALAGGLEDIQYF
TRBV7-8	TRBJ2-3	many	TRBD2	TGTGCCAGCAGCTTAGTAGCGGGCCTTAGCACAGATACGCAGTATTTT	CASSLVAGLSTDTQYF
TRBV29-1	TRBJ2-7	many	TRBD1	TGCAGCGTTGTGGGACAGGGGGCCCAATACGAGCAGTACTTC	CSVVGQGAQYEQYF
TRBV7-9	TRBJ2-2	NA	NA	TGTGCCAGCAGCCGACGGAGGGCGAACACCGGGGAGCTGCTTTTT	CASSRRRANTGELLF
TRBV30	TRBJ1-2	few	TRBD1	TGTGCCTGGCATTTACAGGGGCGAAACTATGGCTACACCTTC	CAWHLQGRNYGYTF
TRBV24-1	TRBJ2-1	many	TRBD1	TGTGCCACCAGTGATGACAGGGGCTACAATGAGCAGTTCTTC	CATSDDRGYNEQFF
TRBV10-3	TRBJ1-2	many	NA	TGTGCCATCGGGCCGACACAGAACTATGGCTACACCTTC	CAIGPTQNYGYTF
TRBV29-1	TRBJ2-2	NA	TRBD2	TGCAGCGTTGCCCAACTAGCGGGAGGCGGCGGGGAGCTGTTTTTT	CSVAQLAGGGGELFF
TRBV28	TRBJ2-7	many	NA	TGTGCCAGCAGTTTTCAGGGCTACGAGCAGTACTTC	CASSFQGYEQYF
TRBV12-5	TRBJ2-1	few	NA	TGTGCTAGTGGTTTCGTAGGACGGACCTACAATGAGCAGTTCTTC	CASGFVGRTYNEQFF
TRBV30	TRBJ1-6	many	NA	TGTGCCTTGGGGGGATCACCCCTCCACTTT	CALGGSPLHF
TRBV20-1	TRBJ1-1	many	NA	TGCAGTGCAACCAGTACGAACACTGAAGCTTTCTTT	CSATSTNTEAFF
TRBV7-2	TRBJ2-3	NA	TRBD2	TGTGCCAGCAGGTCCCTCCTCGCGGGAGGGGGAACAGATACGCAGTATTTT	CASRSLLAGGGTDTQYF
TRBV27	TRBJ2-1	many	TRBD2	TGTGCCAGCAGTTTTGGAGCGGGAGGTCTAAATGAGCAGTTCTTC	CASSFGAGGLNEQFF